This T cell receptor (beta chain) was captured by sequencing in a study of T cells in Graves' hyperthyroidism and ophthalmopathy. Graves' hyperthyroidism qualified as stable when ophthalmopathy did not progress within 18 months. This clonotype showed up many times. Its antigen is unknown. Study-level findings and limits: The model made its ophthalmopathy prediction, and onset followed a median approximately 6.5 months later.

From RNA transcripts, TCR beta CDR3 regions were amplified. A first-round RT-PCR of the TCR CDR3 used the HTBI primer set. A single record per CDR3 protein comes from TCRdb applying MiXCR to the multiplex PCR reads. This table has nearly 750,000 distinct CDR3 sequences, under 45% appearing once. The V gene's germline CDR1 is SGDLS and CDR2 YYNGEE. The CDR3 has 15 amino acids. V was pared by 1 base and J by 0 bases, with 3 bases of the junction left unmatched. Sequenced material: blood. This TCR came from a woman in her forties with Graves' hyperthyroidism. V usage is TRBV9 and J usage is TRBJ1-1, with TRBD1 identical over 7 bases. The CDR3 nucleotides read TGTGCCAGCAGCGTACCGGGACAGCTGAACACTGAAGCTTTCTTT. Translation gives CASSVPGQLNTEAFF.